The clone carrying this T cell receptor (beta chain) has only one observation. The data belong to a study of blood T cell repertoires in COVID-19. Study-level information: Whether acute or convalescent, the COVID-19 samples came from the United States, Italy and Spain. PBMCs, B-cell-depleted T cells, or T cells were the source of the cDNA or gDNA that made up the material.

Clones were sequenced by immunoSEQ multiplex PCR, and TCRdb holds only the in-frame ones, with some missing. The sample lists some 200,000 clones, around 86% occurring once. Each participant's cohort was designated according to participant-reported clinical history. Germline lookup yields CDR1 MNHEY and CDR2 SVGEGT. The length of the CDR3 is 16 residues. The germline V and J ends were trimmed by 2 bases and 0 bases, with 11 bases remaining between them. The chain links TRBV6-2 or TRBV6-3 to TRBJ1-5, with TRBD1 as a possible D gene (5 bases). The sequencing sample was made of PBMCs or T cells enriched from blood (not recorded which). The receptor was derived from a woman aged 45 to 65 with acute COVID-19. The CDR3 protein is CASSYTGRVSNQPQHF. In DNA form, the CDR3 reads TGTGCCAGCAGTTACACAGGCAGAGTTAGCAATCAGCCCCAGCATTTT.